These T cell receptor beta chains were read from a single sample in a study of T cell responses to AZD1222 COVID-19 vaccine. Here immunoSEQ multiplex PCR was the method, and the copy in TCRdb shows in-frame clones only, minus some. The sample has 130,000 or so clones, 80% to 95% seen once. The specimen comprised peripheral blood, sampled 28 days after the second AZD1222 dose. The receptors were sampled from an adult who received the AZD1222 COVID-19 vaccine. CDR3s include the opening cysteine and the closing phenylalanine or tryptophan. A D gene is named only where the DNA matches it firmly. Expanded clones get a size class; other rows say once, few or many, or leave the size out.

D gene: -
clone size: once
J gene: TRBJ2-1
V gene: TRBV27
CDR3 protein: CASSLSSDSHNEQFF
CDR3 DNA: TGTGCCAGCAGTTTATCCTCGGACAGCCACAATGAGCAGTTCTTC

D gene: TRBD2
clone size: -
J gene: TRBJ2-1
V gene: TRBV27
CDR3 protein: CASSPELAGPGEQFF
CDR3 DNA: TGTGCCAGCAGCCCGGAACTAGCGGGGCCCGGTGAGCAGTTCTTC

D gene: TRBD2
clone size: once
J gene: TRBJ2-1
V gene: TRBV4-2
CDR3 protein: CASSQGPGGRPYNEQFF
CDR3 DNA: TGTGCCAGCAGCCAAGGTCCGGGAGGGAGGCCCTACAATGAGCAGTTCTTC

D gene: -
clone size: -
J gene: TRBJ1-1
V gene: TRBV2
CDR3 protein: CADSDNVGYTEAFF
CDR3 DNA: TGTGCCGACTCCGACAATGTTGGGTACACTGAAGCTTTCTTT

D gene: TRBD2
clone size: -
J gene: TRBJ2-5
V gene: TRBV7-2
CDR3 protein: CASSFRGGGKTQYF
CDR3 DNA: TGTGCCAGCAGCTTTCGGGGGGGAGGAAAGACCCAGTACTTC

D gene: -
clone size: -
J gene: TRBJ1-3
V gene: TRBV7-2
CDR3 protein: CASSLSGGVTGNTIYF
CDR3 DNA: TGTGCCAGCAGCTTATCAGGCGGGGTTACTGGAAACACCATATATTTT

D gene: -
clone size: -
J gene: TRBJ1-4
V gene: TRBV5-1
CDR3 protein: CASSYDATNEKLFF
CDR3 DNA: TGCGCCAGCAGTTACGATGCAACTAATGAAAAACTGTTTTTT

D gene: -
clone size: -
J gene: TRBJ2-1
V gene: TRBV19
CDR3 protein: CASSLNSGTGVHNEQFF
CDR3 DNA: TGTGCCAGTAGCTTAAACTCCGGGACCGGGGTACACAATGAGCAGTTCTTC

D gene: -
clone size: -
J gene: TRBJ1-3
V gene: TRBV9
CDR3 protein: CASRAAAGNTIYF
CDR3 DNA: TGTGCCAGCAGGGCGGCTGCTGGAAACACCATATATTTT

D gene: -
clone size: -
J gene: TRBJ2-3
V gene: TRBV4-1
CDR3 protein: CASSQEPTDTQYF
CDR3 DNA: TGCGCCAGCAGCCAAGAGCCCACAGATACGCAGTATTTT

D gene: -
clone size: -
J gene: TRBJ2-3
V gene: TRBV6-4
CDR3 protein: CASSGEDSTDTQYF
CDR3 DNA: TGTGCCAGCAGTGGGGAGGACAGCACAGATACGCAGTATTTT

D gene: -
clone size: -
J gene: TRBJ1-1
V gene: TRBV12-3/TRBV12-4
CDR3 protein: CASRTGGTTEAFF
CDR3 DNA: TGTGCCAGCAGAACTGGAGGGACCACTGAAGCTTTCTTT

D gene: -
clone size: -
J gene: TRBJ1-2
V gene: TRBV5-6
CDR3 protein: CASSLGRVSYGYTF
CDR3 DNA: TGTGCCAGCAGCTTGGGTAGGGTTAGCTATGGCTACACCTTC

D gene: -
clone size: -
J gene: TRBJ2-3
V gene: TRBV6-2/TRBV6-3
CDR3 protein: CASNPSVSTDTQYF
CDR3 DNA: TGTGCCAGCAACCCTAGCGTTAGCACAGATACGCAGTATTTT

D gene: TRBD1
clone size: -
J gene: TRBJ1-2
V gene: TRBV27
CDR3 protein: CASSLKGENRGLYGYTF
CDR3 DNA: TGTGCCAGCAGTTTAAAGGGGGAAAACAGGGGGCTCTATGGCTACACCTTC

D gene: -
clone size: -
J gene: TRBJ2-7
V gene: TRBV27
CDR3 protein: CASTFGAAGPPYEQYF
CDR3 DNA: TGTGCCAGCACCTTTGGGGCGGCCGGGCCTCCCTACGAGCAGTACTTC

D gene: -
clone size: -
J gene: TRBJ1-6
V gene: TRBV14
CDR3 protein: CASSLVNQANSPLHF
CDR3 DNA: TGTGCCAGCAGCCTAGTAAACCAAGCGAATTCACCCCTCCACTTT

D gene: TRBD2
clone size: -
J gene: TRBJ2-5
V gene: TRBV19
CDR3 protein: CASSWSGSDQETQYF
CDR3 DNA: TGTGCCAGTAGTTGGAGCGGGAGCGATCAAGAGACCCAGTACTTC

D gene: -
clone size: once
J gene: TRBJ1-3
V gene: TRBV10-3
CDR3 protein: CAIARVPDSGNTIYF
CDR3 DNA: TGTGCCATCGCCAGGGTTCCAGACTCTGGAAACACCATATATTTT

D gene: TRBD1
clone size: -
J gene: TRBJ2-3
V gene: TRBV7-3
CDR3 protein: CASSLTAPGQGAGDTQYF
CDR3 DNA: TGTGCCAGCAGCTTAACAGCACCGGGACAGGGGGCCGGAGATACGCAGTATTTT

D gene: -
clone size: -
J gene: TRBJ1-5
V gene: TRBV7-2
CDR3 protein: CASSLQGSPQHF
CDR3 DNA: TGTGCCAGCAGCTTGCAGGGAAGTCCCCAGCATTTT

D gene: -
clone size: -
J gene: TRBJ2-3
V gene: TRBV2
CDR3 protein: CASSGEWLVTDTQYF
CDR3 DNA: TGTGCCAGCAGTGGGGAGTGGTTAGTCACAGATACGCAGTATTTT

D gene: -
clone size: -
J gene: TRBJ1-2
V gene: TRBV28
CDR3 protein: CASSQDGIYGYTF
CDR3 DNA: TGTGCCAGCAGTCAAGACGGAATCTATGGCTACACCTTC

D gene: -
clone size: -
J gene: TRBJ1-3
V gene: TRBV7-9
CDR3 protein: CASSLVQVTLISGNTIYF
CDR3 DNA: TGTGCCAGCAGCTTGGTGCAGGTCACCCTTATCTCTGGAAACACCATATATTTT

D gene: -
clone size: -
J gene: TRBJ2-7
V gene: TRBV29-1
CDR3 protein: CSVEASGGSYEQYF
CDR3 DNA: TGCAGCGTTGAAGCCTCCGGCGGATCCTACGAGCAGTACTTC

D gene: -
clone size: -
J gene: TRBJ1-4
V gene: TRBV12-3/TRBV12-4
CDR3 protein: CASSLIGDEKLFF
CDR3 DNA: TGTGCCAGCAGTTTAATCGGGGATGAAAAACTGTTTTTT

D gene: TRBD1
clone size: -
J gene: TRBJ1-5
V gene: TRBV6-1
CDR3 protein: CASSESGGEAQPQHF
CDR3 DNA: TGTGCCAGCAGTGAGTCAGGGGGCGAAGCTCAGCCCCAGCATTTT

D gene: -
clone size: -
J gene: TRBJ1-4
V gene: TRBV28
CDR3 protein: CASTVDTKNEKLFF
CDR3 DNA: TGTGCCAGCACCGTGGACACAAAGAATGAAAAACTGTTTTTT

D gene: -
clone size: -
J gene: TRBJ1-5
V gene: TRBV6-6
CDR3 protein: CASSYSDRVNQPQHF
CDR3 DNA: TGTGCCAGCAGTTACTCGGACAGAGTCAATCAGCCCCAGCATTTT

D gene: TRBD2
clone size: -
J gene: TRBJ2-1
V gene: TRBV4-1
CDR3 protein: CASSLTSGAIYNEQFF
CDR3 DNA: TGCGCCAGCAGCCTAACTAGCGGGGCTATATACAATGAGCAGTTCTTC

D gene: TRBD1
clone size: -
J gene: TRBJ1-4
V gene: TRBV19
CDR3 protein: CASSTDRDREKLFF
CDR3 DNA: TGTGCCAGTTCGACCGACAGGGATCGGGAAAAACTGTTTTTT

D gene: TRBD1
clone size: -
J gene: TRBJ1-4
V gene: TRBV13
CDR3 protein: CASSSGQGMNEKLFF
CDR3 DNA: TGTGCCAGCAGCTCCGGACAGGGGATGAATGAAAAACTGTTTTTT

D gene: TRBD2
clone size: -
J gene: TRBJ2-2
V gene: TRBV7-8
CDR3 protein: CASSLVGGVPGELFF
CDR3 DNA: TGTGCCAGCAGCTTAGTCGGGGGGGTTCCCGGGGAGCTGTTTTTT

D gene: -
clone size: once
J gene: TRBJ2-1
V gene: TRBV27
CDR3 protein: CASSLAAGTSYNEQFF
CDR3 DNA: TGTGCCAGCAGTTTAGCGGCAGGGACTTCCTACAATGAGCAGTTCTTC

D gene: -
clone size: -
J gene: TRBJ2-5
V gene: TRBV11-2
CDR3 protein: CASSSRTVGETQYF
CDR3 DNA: TGTGCCAGCAGCTCGAGAACGGTTGGGGAGACCCAGTACTTC

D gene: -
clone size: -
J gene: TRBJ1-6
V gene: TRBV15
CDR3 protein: CATSRGQRHSYNSPLHF
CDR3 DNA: TGTGCCACCAGCAGAGGACAGCGACACTCCTATAATTCACCCCTCCACTTT

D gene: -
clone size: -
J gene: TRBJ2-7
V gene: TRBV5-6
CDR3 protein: CASSLIRLEDEQYF
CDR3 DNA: TGTGCCAGCAGCTTGATTCGACTAGAGGACGAGCAGTACTTC

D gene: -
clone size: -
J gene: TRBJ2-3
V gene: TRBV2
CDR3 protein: CASISLIGDTQYF
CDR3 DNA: TGTGCCAGCATCTCCTTGATCGGAGATACGCAGTATTTT